The TCR beta chain described here comes from a study of shared clonotypes between healthy human individuals. CDR1 is SNHLY and CDR2 is FYNNEI in the germline V gene. The CDR3 consists of 17 residues. V lost 3 bases and J 5 bases, leaving 20 bases between the germline ends. The assay used deep level. PCR replicates performed on unsorted PBMC used around 310 ng DNA, around 33,000 T cell genomes. TCRdb keeps only in-frame clones here, not all; method: immunoSEQ multiplex PCR. The sample carries roughly 500,000 clones, more than 65% recorded once. Worth noting for this clone: This likely reflects a read error, since a far larger clone is one base away.

Input material: PBMCs. The clonotype comes from a woman aged 40 to 50 in good health. Some clones in this sample may be carry-over from other donors' samples. The gene calls are TRBV2 and TRBJ1-5, with D unclear. CDR3 sequence: CASSEWGRPDPYQPQHF. The CDR3 nucleotides read TGTGCCAGCAGTGAGTGGGGAAGACCTGACCCTTATCAGCCCCAGCATTTT.